These T cell receptor beta chains were read from a single sample in a study of OX40 agonist ivuxolimab in advanced cancers. Profiling relied on immunoSEQ multiplex PCR, and the TCRdb table lists in-frame clones only, not all of them. The sample holds 45,000 to 60,000 clones, roughly nine tenths seen once. Sequencing was performed on CD4+ or CD8+ T cells sorted from blood, taken in a trial of the OX40 agonist ivuxolimab. The receptors derive from an adult with an advanced solid tumor such as melanoma, head and neck, liver or kidney cancer. Both conserved end residues are part of each CDR3. Fields, in order: clone size, J gene, V gene, D gene, CDR3 DNA, CDR3 protein. A D gene is named only where the DNA matches it firmly. Size is omitted from some rows. Given values are once, few, many or a class for expanded clones.

clone size: once; J gene: TRBJ2-7; V gene: TRBV28; D gene: NA; CDR3 DNA: TGTGCCAGCAGTTTAAGGTTGGCGAGCTACGAGCAGTACTTC; CDR3 protein: CASSLRLASYEQYF
clone size: NA; J gene: TRBJ2-1; V gene: TRBV5-1; D gene: TRBD2; CDR3 DNA: TGCGCCAGCAGCTTGGTCCAGCGGGAGAGGGATGAGCAGTTCTTC; CDR3 protein: CASSLVQRERDEQFF
clone size: NA; J gene: TRBJ2-7; V gene: TRBV5-1; D gene: TRBD2; CDR3 DNA: TGCGCCAGCAGCTTGATGGGACTAGCGGGAGCAGAGGAGCAGTACTTC; CDR3 protein: CASSLMGLAGAEEQYF
clone size: NA; J gene: TRBJ2-7; V gene: TRBV11-2; D gene: TRBD2; CDR3 DNA: TGTGCCAGCAGCTTCGGGGGGGTAGGCTACGAGCAGTACTTC; CDR3 protein: CASSFGGVGYEQYF
clone size: once; J gene: TRBJ2-5; V gene: TRBV5-1; D gene: NA; CDR3 DNA: TGCGCCAGCAGCATCCAGGATCAAGAGACCCAGTACTTC; CDR3 protein: CASSIQDQETQYF
clone size: NA; J gene: TRBJ2-1; V gene: TRBV7-8; D gene: NA; CDR3 DNA: TGTGCCAGCAGTACCGGGAATGAGCAGTTCTTC; CDR3 protein: CASSTGNEQFF
clone size: NA; J gene: TRBJ2-5; V gene: TRBV27; D gene: TRBD2; CDR3 DNA: TGTGCCAGCAGTTATCGGACTAGCGACCAAGAGACCCAGTACTTC; CDR3 protein: CASSYRTSDQETQYF
clone size: NA; J gene: TRBJ2-1; V gene: TRBV30; D gene: TRBD2; CDR3 DNA: TGTGCCTGGAGTGTAGTAGCGGGAGGTTACAATGAGCAGTTCTTC; CDR3 protein: CAWSVVAGGYNEQFF
clone size: NA; J gene: TRBJ1-5; V gene: TRBV5-4; D gene: NA; CDR3 DNA: TGTGCCAGCAGAGTCGGATTCCGAGAGCCATTACAGCCCCAGCATTTT; CDR3 protein: CASRVGFREPLQPQHF
clone size: NA; J gene: TRBJ2-3; V gene: TRBV28; D gene: TRBD2; CDR3 DNA: TGTGCCAGCAGTTTACTCGTCGGGAGGGGTACCACAGATACGCAGTATTTT; CDR3 protein: CASSLLVGRGTTDTQYF
clone size: NA; J gene: TRBJ2-7; V gene: TRBV4-3; D gene: NA; CDR3 DNA: TGCGCCAGCAGCCAAGATGTCGGCGGTTACGAGCAGTACTTC; CDR3 protein: CASSQDVGGYEQYF
clone size: NA; J gene: TRBJ1-1; V gene: TRBV28; D gene: NA; CDR3 DNA: TGTGCCAGCAGTTTAGCGGCGGCGAACACTGAAGCTTTCTTT; CDR3 protein: CASSLAAANTEAFF
clone size: NA; J gene: TRBJ2-7; V gene: TRBV27; D gene: TRBD1; CDR3 DNA: TGTGCCAGCAGTCCCCGACAGGGGATGTCCTACGAGCAGTACTTC; CDR3 protein: CASSPRQGMSYEQYF
clone size: NA; J gene: TRBJ2-1; V gene: TRBV10-1; D gene: NA; CDR3 DNA: TGCGCCAGCAGTGAGTCTCTGGATTGGAACAATGAGCAGTTCTTC; CDR3 protein: CASSESLDWNNEQFF
clone size: NA; J gene: TRBJ1-2; V gene: TRBV18; D gene: NA; CDR3 DNA: TGTGCCAGCTCACCCGGGACACTAAACTATGGCTACACCTTC; CDR3 protein: CASSPGTLNYGYTF